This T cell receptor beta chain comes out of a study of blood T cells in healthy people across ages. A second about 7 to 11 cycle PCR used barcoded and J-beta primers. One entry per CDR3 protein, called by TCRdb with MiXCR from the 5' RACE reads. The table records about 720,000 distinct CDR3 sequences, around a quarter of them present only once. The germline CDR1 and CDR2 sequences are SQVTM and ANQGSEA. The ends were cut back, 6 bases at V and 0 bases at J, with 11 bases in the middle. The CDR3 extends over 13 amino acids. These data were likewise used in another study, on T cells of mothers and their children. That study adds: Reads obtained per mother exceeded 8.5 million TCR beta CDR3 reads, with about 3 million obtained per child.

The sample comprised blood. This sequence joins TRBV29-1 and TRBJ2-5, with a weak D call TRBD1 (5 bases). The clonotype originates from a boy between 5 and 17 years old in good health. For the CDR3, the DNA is TGCAGCGTGGCCAGACAGAACCAAGAGACCCAGTACTTC. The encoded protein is CSVARQNQETQYF. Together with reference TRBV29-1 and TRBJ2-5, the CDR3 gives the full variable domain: SAVISQKPSRDICQRGTSLTIQCQVDSQVTMMFWYRQQPGQSLTLIATANQGSEATYESGFVIDKFPISRPNLTFSTLTVSNMSPEDSSIYLCSVARQNQETQYFGPGTRLLVL.